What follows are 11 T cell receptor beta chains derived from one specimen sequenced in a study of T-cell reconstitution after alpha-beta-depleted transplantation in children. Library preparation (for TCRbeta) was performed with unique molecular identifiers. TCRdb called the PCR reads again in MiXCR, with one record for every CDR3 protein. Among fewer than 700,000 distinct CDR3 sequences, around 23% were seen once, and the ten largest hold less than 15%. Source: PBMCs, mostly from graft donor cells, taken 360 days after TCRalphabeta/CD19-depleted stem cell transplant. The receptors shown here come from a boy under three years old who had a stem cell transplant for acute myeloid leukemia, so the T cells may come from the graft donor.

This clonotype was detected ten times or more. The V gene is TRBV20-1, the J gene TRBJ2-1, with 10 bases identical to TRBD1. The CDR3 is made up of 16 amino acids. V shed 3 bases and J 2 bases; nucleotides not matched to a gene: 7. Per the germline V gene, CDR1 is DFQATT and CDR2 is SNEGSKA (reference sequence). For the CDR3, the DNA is TGCAGTGCTAGGCGATCCGGGACAGGGGCCTACAATGAGCAGTTCTTC. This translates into CSARRSGTGAYNEQFF.

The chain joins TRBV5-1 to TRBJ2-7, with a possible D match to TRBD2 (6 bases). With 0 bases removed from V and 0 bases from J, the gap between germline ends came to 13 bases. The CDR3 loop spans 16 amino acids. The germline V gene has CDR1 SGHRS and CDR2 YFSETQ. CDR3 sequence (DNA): TGCGCCAGCAGCTTGGTAGTCGGGGGAATCTCCTACGAGCAGTACTTC. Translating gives CASSLVVGGISYEQYF.

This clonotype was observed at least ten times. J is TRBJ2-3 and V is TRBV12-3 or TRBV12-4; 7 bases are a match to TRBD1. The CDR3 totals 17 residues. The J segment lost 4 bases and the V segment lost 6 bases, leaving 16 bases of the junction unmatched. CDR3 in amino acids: CASREWGQSIDPDTQYF. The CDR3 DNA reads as TGTGCCAGCAGGGAGTGGGGACAGTCTATCGACCCAGATACGCAGTATTTT.

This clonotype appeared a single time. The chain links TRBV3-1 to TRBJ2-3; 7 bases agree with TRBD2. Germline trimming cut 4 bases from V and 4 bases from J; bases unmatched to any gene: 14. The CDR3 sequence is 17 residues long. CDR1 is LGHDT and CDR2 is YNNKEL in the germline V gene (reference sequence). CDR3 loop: CASSPYPGGGPADTQYF. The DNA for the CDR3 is TGTGCCAGCAGCCCCTATCCTGGGGGGGGACCGGCAGATACGCAGTATTTT.

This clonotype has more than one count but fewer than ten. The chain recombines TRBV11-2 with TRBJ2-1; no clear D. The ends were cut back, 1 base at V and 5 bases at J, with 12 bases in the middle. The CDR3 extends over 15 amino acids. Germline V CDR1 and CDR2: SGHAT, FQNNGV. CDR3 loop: CASSLGVGWDNEQFF. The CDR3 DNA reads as TGTGCCAGCAGCTTAGGTGTCGGTTGGGACAATGAGCAGTTCTTC.

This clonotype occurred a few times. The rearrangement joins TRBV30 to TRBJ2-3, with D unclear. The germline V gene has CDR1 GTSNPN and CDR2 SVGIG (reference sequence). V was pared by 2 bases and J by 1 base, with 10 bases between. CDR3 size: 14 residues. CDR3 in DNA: TGTGCCTGGAGTCTAAACTACCGCACAGATACGCAGTATTTT. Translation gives CAWSLNYRTDTQYF. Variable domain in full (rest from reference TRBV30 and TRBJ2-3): SQTIHQWPATLVQPVGSPLSLECTVEGTSNPNLYWYRQAAGRGLQLLFYSVGIGQISSEVPQNLSASRPQDRQFILSSKKLLLSDSGFYLCAWSLNYRTDTQYFGPGTRLTVL.

The CDR3 sequence: CASRDTSGVYNEQFF. In nucleotides, the CDR3 is TGTGCCAGCAGAGATACTAGCGGGGTCTACAATGAGCAGTTCTTC. V is TRBV11-2 and J is TRBJ2-1; 10 bases agree with TRBD2. V lost 6 bases, J lost 3 bases, and 5 bases stayed unmatched. In germline, CDR1 is SGHAT, CDR2 FQNNGV. There are 15 residues in the CDR3. The variable domain in full, with the rest retrieved from reference TRBV11-2 and TRBJ2-1, is EAGVAQSPRYKIIEKRQSVAFWCNPISGHATLYWYQQILGQGPKLLIQFQNNGVVDDSQLPKDRFSAERLKGVDSTLKIQPAKLEDSAVYLCASRDTSGVYNEQFFGPGTRLTVL.

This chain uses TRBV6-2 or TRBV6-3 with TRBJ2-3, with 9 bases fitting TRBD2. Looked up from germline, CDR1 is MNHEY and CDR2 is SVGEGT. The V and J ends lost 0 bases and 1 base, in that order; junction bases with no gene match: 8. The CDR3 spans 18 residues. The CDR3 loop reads CASSYSLRGGRGTDTQYF. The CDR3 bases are TGTGCCAGCAGTTACTCTTTGCGGGGGGGCCGGGGCACAGATACGCAGTATTTT.

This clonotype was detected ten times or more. The CDR3 region is CSASNNGGGSDTQYF. CDR3 nucleotides: TGCAGTGCTAGTAATAACGGAGGAGGTTCGGATACGCAGTATTTT. V is TRBV20-1 and J is TRBJ2-3, with D maybe TRBD2 (5 bases). V lost 3 bases and J 6 bases, leaving 19 bases between the germline ends. The CDR3 contains 15 residues. Germline assignment: CDR1 DFQATT and CDR2 SNEGSKA (reference sequence).

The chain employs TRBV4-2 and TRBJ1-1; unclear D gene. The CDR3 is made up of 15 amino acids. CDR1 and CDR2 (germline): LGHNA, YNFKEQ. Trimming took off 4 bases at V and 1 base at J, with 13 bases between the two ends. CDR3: CASSPAGVANTEAFF. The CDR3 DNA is TGTGCCAGCAGCCCGGCCGGGGTAGCGAACACTGAAGCTTTCTTT.

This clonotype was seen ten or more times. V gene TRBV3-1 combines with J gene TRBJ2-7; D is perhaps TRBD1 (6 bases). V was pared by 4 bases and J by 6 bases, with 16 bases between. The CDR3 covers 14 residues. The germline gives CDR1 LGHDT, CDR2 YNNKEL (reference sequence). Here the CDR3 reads CASSPAPTGREQYV. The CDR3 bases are TGTGCCAGCAGCCCCGCCCCCACAGGGCGCGAGCAGTACGTC.